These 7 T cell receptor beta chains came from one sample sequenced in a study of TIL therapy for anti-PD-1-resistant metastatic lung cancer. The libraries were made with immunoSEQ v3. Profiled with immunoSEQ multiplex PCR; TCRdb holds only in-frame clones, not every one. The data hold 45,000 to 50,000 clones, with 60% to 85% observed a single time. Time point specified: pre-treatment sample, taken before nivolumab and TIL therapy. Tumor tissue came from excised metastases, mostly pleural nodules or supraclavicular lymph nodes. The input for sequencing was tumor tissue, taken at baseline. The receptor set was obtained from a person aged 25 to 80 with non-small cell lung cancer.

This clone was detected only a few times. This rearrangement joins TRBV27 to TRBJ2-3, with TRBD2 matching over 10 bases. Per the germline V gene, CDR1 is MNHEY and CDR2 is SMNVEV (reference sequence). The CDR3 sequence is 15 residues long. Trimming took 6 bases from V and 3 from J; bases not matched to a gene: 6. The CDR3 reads CASRSGGARTDTQYF. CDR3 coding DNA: TGTGCCAGCAGAAGCGGGGGGGCAAGAACAGATACGCAGTATTTT.

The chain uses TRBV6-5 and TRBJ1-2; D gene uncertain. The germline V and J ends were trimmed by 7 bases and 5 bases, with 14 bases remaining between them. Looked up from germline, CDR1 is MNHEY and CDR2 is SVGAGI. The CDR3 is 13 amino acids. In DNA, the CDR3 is TGTGCCAGCACGAAAAAGGGATATTATGGCTACACCTTC. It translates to CASTKKGYYGYTF.

The CDR3 DNA follows: TGTGCCAGCACTCATCCCCCCGGCGATGAGCAGTTCTTC. The encoded protein is CASTHPPGDEQFF. The chain couples TRBV27 to TRBJ2-1; no reliable D call. Trimming took off 7 bases at V and 8 bases at J, with 15 bases between the two ends. The germline V gene encodes CDR1 MNHEY and CDR2 SMNVEV (reference sequence). The CDR3 totals 13 residues.

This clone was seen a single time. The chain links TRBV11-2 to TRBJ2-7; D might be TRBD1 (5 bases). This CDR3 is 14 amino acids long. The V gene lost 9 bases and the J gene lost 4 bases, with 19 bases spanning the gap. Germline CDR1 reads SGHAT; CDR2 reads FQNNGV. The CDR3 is CASAVGHTSYEQYF. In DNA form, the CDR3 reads TGTGCCAGTGCGGTGGGGCACACCTCGTACGAGCAGTACTTC.

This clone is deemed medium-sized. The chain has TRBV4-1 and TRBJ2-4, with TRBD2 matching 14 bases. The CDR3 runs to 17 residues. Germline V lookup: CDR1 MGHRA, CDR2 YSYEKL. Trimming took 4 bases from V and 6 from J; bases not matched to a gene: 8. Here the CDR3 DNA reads TGCGCCAGCAGCCCGGTCCCGGGACTAGCGGGGGCAAACATTCAGTACTTC. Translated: CASSPVPGLAGANIQYF.

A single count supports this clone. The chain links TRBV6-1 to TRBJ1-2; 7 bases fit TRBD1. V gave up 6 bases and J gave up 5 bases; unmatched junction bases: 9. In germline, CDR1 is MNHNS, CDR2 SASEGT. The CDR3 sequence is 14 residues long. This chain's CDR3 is CASREGGGYYGYTF. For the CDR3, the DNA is TGTGCCAGCAGAGAGGGAGGGGGCTATTATGGCTACACCTTC.

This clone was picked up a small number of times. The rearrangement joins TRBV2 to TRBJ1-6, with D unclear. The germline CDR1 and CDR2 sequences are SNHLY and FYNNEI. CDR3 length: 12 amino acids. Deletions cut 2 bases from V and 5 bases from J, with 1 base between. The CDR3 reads CASSENNSPLHF. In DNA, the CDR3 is TGTGCCAGCAGTGAAAATAATTCACCCCTCCACTTT. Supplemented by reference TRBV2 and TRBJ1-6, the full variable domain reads EPEVTQTPSHQVTQMGQEVILRCVPISNHLYFYWYRQILGQKVEFLVSFYNNEISEKSEIFDDQFSVERPDGSNFTLKIRSTKLEDSAMYFCASSENNSPLHFGNGTRLTVT.